This paragraph covers one T cell receptor beta chain sequence. Its antigen is not identified. With the 5' RACE reads reprocessed, TCRdb shows one record per CDR3 protein and no DNA. The sample holds 400,000 to 500,000 distinct CDR3 sequences. This sample was included in a study of monozygotic twins with inflammatory bowel disease. Broader study findings: The co-twins with IBD showed lower TCRbeta diversity (inverse Simpson) than their healthy siblings.

The blood volume drawn from each donor was around 2.6 ml. Germline CDR1 and CDR2: DFQATT and SNEGSKA (reference sequence). There are 15 residues in the CDR3. This sequence joins TRBV20-1 and TRBJ1-5; TCRdb's assignment of TRBD1 cannot be checked, as there is no DNA. This clonotype was obtained from a human donor with ulcerative colitis or Crohn's disease, or a healthy co-twin of an affected twin (not recorded which). Sequencing was carried out using blood. This CDR3 reads CSARAGGAYDQPQHF.